The clone carrying this T cell receptor (beta chain) was observed a few times. The target antigen is unknown. These data belong to a study of beta chain features in type 1 diabetes. About the study: In all, around 110,000,000 sorted cells from all samples were analyzed. The study's findings and limits: In comparison with healthy donors, patients had naive, central memory and Treg TCRB repertoires that appeared more similar. Type 1 diabetes patients had TCRB CDR3s that were shorter (moderately but significantly so) in all four CD4+ subsets.

All of the isolated RNA was reverse transcribed, so expressed TCRB transcripts were sequenced. Assay: immunoSEQ multiplex PCR; the TCRdb copy retains only in-frame clones and omits some. The table records some 700,000 clones, roughly an eighth of them present only once. This sequence was found in a young man with type 1 diabetes. The sequenced material came from naive CD4+ T cells from blood.

The CDR3 DNA reads as TGTGCCAGCAGCCCCGACAGGGTGTGGGGCACAGATACGCAGTATTTT. Residues: CASSPDRVWGTDTQYF. The J gene is TRBJ2-3, the V gene TRBV5-4; TRBD1 aligns across 7 bases. The CDR3 covers 16 residues. The V gene's germline CDR1 is SGHNT and CDR2 YYREEE (reference sequence). The V gene end was trimmed by 4 bases and the J gene end by 1 base; junction bases not matched to a gene: 9.